This T cell receptor (beta chain) was documented in a study of vaccination and CD4 T cells after COVID-19. This clonotype occurred a few times. Its antigen is not identified. Cultured CD4+ T cell DNA was sequenced using the Oncomine TCR Beta short-read assay. Researchers extracted genomic DNA from CD4+ T cells that had been cultured. TCRdb itself ran the PCR reads through MiXCR, one entry per CDR3 protein. The sample contains some 12,000 distinct CDR3 sequences, under 60% of which appear only once. Treatment given: roughly 11-day PBMC culture with coronavirus spike peptide pools or control peptides (ViraFEST assay). IL-2 at 10 IU/ml and peptide pools at approximately 10 ug/ml were added to PBMCs cultured at a few million per well. Fresh medium (containing IL-2) replaced half the medium on days 3 and 7. Sequences were obtained from CD4+ T cells from blood, cultured in vitro. The TCR was taken from a human donor who had recovered from COVID-19.

Written as DNA, the CDR3 is TGTGCCAGTAATTTAGGGACTGAAGCTTTCTTT. Translating gives CASNLGTEAFF. This chain uses TRBV19 with TRBJ1-1; no definite D call. Germline CDR1 LNHDA, CDR2 SQIVND (reference sequence). The CDR3 sequence is 11 residues long. V dropped 7 bases and J dropped 5 bases, with 8 bases sitting between them.